This record covers a single T cell receptor (beta chain). What it binds is unknown. CDR1 and CDR2 from the germline V gene are ENHRY and SYGVKD. The CDR3 spans 15 residues. V was clipped by 6 bases and J by 4 bases; unmatched bases: 8. The data originate from a study of long-term antiretroviral therapy in people with HIV. Across the whole study: Collection dates of the earliest samples fall about a decade before the 2015 immediate-ART recommendation. General observations from the study: Repertoires in HIV (unlike those of controls) had narrower CDR3 length ranges.

The run of the v3.0 immunoSEQ assay was at survey level. Assay used: immunoSEQ multiplex PCR; TCRdb lists only in-frame clones, some missing. The sample holds tens of thousands of clones, approximately 93% seen once. Prior to DNA extraction, the samples held about 1-10 million cryopreserved PBMC. The clonotype comes from a woman aged 40 to 50 with HIV. The chain uses TRBV10-3 and TRBJ1-1, with 10 bases fitting TRBD1. This material consisted of unsorted PBMCs, taken 7.6 years after starting antiretroviral therapy. CDR3 in amino acids: CAISGGRTGGTEAFF. CDR3 nucleotide sequence: TGTGCCATCAGCGGGGGGAGGACAGGGGGCACTGAAGCTTTCTTT.